This TCR beta chain was documented in a study of blood T cell repertoires in COVID-19. Trimming removed 5 bases from V and 4 bases from J; junction bases left unmatched: 11. The CDR3 is 17 residues long. Looked up from germline, CDR1 is LNHDA and CDR2 is SQIVND (reference sequence). Profiled with immunoSEQ multiplex PCR; TCRdb holds only in-frame clones, not every one. Of about 350,000 clones in the sample, roughly 87% were seen once. The clonotype was recovered from a man aged 30 to 45 with COVID-19, enrolled during active disease. The genes are TRBV19 and TRBJ2-6, with TRBD1 identical over 7 bases. The source material was peripheral blood. CDR3 nucleotide sequence: TGTGCCAGTAGTTCTACCCCACAGGGGTCCGGGGCCAACGTCCTGACTTTC. Amino acids: CASSSTPQGSGANVLTF.